These 10 T cell receptor beta chains share one sample of origin, sequenced in a study of blood T cell repertoires in COVID-19. Libraries were prepared by immunoSEQ multiplex PCR; TCRdb keeps only in-frame clonotypes and omits some of them. In the table there are 120,000 or so clones, around 80% of which are singletons. What was sequenced was peripheral blood. These receptors all come from a man aged 40-49 years with active or convalescent COVID-19.

The genes are TRBV5-5 and TRBJ1-2; D is undetermined. Germline CDR1 and CDR2: SGHKS and YYEKEE (reference sequence). This CDR3 has 14 residues. The V and J ends lost 4 bases and 8 bases respectively, with 18 bases between them. CDR3 DNA sequence: TGTGCCAGCAGCCGTCTAGAGGCCAGTTGGGGCTACACCTTC. Amino acids: CASSRLEASWGYTF.

The chain couples TRBV6-2 or TRBV6-3 to TRBJ1-1; maybe TRBD1 (6 bases). Germline V gene sequence: CDR1 MNHEY, CDR2 SVGEGT. Trimming stripped 5 bases from V and 5 bases from J, with 21 bases between. The CDR3 loop spans 16 amino acids. For the CDR3, the DNA is TGTGCCAGCAGTATTACGATTCTGGGGGCGAGGACTGAAGCTTTCTTT. Protein sequence: CASSITILGARTEAFF.

The CDR3 coding sequence is TGTGCCAGCAGCTTACAGAGGGACTATGGCTACACCTTC. It encodes CASSLQRDYGYTF. The chain is built from TRBV7-9 and TRBJ1-2; D call uncertain. There are 13 residues in the CDR3. Per the germline V gene, CDR1 is SEHNR and CDR2 is FQNEAQ (reference sequence). Trimming cost V 2 bases and J 3 bases, with 7 bases left between them.

In this sample, this clone turned up once. CDR3 DNA: TGCAGCGTTCAAGCCCGGACAGGGACAGATACGCAGTATTTT. It codes for CSVQARTGTDTQYF. The genes are TRBV29-1 and TRBJ2-3; TRBD1 matches 8 bases. Trimming at V came to 5 bases and at J to 3 bases, leaving 7 bases not matched to a gene. Germline CDR1 reads SQVTM; CDR2 reads ANQGSEA. The CDR3 runs to 14 residues.

The V and J genes are TRBV7-3 and TRBJ2-2, with TRBD1 identical over 7 bases. The CDR3 contains 17 residues. Trimming at V came to 0 bases and at J to 6 bases, leaving 10 bases not matched to a gene. The germline V gene encodes CDR1 SGHTA and CDR2 FQGTGA. The CDR3 spells CASSLTGGAAAAGELFF. CDR3 nucleotides: TGTGCCAGCAGCTTAACAGGGGGCGCAGCCGCTGCCGGGGAGCTGTTTTTT. Full variable domain (remainder filled in from reference TRBV7-3 and TRBJ2-2): GAGVSQTPSNKVTEKGKYVELRCDPISGHTALYWYRQSLGQGPEFLIYFQGTGAADDSGLPNDRFFAVRPEGSVSTLKIQRTERGDSAVYLCASSLTGGAAAAGELFFGEGSRLTVL.

The chain links TRBV5-1 to TRBJ2-1; 8 bases are shared with TRBD2. Germline loops: CDR1 SGHRS, CDR2 YFSETQ. The V segment lost 7 bases and the J segment 4 bases; nucleotides outside the gene matches: 10. CDR3 length equals 15 residues. The CDR3 loop reads CASADREGTYNEQFF. DNA of the CDR3: TGCGCCAGCGCGGATCGGGAGGGAACTTACAATGAGCAGTTCTTC.

The V call is TRBV28, the J call TRBJ2-7; 15 positions agree with TRBD2. There are 17 residues in the CDR3. J was trimmed by 4 bases and V by 5 bases; bases with no gene match: 9. Germline V gene data show CDR1 as MDHEN and CDR2 as SYDVKM. The CDR3 DNA reads TGTGCCAGCAGTCAGCCTTTGGGGACTAGCGGGGGGTACGAGCAGTACTTC. It translates to CASSQPLGTSGGYEQYF.

The rearrangement joins TRBV11-2 to TRBJ1-2, with D uncertain. The CDR3 spans 13 residues. Trimming left V 5 bases short and J 8 bases short, with 15 bases between. Looked up from germline, CDR1 is SGHAT and CDR2 is FQNNGV. The CDR3 DNA sequence: TGTGCCAGCAGCGAACTGGGAGGCTACGGCTACACCTTC. Protein: CASSELGGYGYTF.

The genes are TRBV7-2 and TRBJ2-1; 8 positions agree with TRBD2. This CDR3 region has 15 residues. In germline, CDR1 is SGHTA, CDR2 FQGNSA. After removal of 1 base from V and 9 bases from J, the junction contained 8 bases not matched to a gene. The CDR3 reads CASSLDGGGGREQFF. CDR3 sequence (DNA): TGTGCCAGCAGCTTAGATGGTGGCGGGGGGCGTGAGCAGTTCTTC.

This chain connects TRBV4-2 to TRBJ1-5; 9 positions match TRBD1. The V gene's germline CDR1 is LGHNA and CDR2 YNFKEQ. The trim removed 1 base at V and 4 bases at J, leaving 8 bases unmatched. This CDR3 is built from 17 residues. CDR3 sequence: CASSQGTGAFGNQPQHF. The CDR3 DNA is TGTGCCAGCAGCCAAGGGACAGGGGCCTTTGGAAATCAGCCCCAGCATTTT.